This T cell receptor beta chain was observed in a study of CD8+ T cells in alopecia areata. Looking at the study overall: Those patients who were treated received oral tofacitinib, which was given at 5 to 10 mg twice daily for moderate-to-severe alopecia areata. A 6-month period off drug followed tofacitinib, which lasted 6 to 18 months.

Study conclusions and caveats: Throughout tofacitinib, many expanded lesional clones continued to persist in scalp and blood.

This clone was counted ten times or more. Its specificity is unknown. Once RNA had been extracted, it was reverse transcribed into cDNA to act as the sequencing template. Sequencing used immunoSEQ multiplex PCR; TCRdb keeps in-frame clones, though not all of them. The sample has around 200,000 clones, about 53% seen once. The CDR3 contains 15 residues. Trimming took off 0 bases at V and 3 bases at J, with 11 bases between the two ends. Germline V gives CDR1 LGHNA, CDR2 YSLEER. Sample treatment: oral pan-JAK inhibitor, 5-10 mg twice daily. The TCR sequence derives from a human donor with alopecia areata. The sequencing here drew on CD8+ T cells sorted from blood, taken at week 24, from a patient treated with tofacitinib. The V and J genes are TRBV4-3 and TRBJ1-2, with TRBD1 as a possible D gene (6 bases). CDR3 nucleotides: TGCGCCAGCAGCCAAGACCCCGGGACACACTATGGCTACACCTTC. This gives the protein CASSQDPGTHYGYTF.